These T cell receptor beta chains were read from a single sample in a study of response to subunit inactivated influenza vaccine. TCRdb reprocessed the RT-PCR reads with MiXCR, giving one entry per CDR3 protein. The sample contains 430,000 or so distinct CDR3 sequences, roughly 11% of which appear only once. Sequenced here: PBMCs from blood, sampled 40 to 50 days after vaccination. These receptor sequences come from a man aged 50 or older who received an inactivated influenza vaccine. CDR3s include the opening cysteine and the closing phenylalanine or tryptophan. D genes are given only for firm matches. The size of a clone is reported for some rows only, either as once, few or many, or as a class for expanded clones.

d_call j_call clone_size v_call cdr3_nt cdr3_aa
- TRBJ2-4 few TRBV20-1 TGCAGTGCTAGAGATACGGGACGGCTAGCCAAAAACATTCAGTACTTC CSARDTGRLAKNIQYF
TRBD2 TRBJ2-1 - TRBV7-9 TGTGCCAGCAGCACTAGCGGGAGGGGGCATGAGCAGTTCTTC CASSTSGRGHEQFF
- TRBJ2-2 many TRBV6-5 TGTGCCAGCAGTTACTCGAACAGCCGGAACACCGGGGAGCTGTTTTTT CASSYSNSRNTGELFF
- TRBJ1-1 - TRBV2 TGTGCCAGCAAACAGAAACTGAACACTGAAGCTTTCTTT CASKQKLNTEAFF
- TRBJ2-7 - TRBV7-2 TGTGCCAGCAGCTTGGACTCCGCCGAGTGGGAGGAGCAGTACTTC CASSLDSAEWEEQYF
- TRBJ2-1 - TRBV12-3/TRBV12-4 TGTGCCAGCAGTTTAAACGGGGGAGTCAATGAGCAGTTCTTC CASSLNGGVNEQFF
- TRBJ1-1 - TRBV5-1 TGCGCCAGCAGCTTGGATGGGGGCGGCACTGAAGCTTTCTTT CASSLDGGGTEAFF
TRBD1 TRBJ2-6 few TRBV7-3 TGTGCCAGCAGCCCAACGACAGGGGCTGGGGCCAACGTCCTGACTTTC CASSPTTGAGANVLTF
- TRBJ2-1 - TRBV6-2/TRBV6-3 TGTGCCAGCAGCTACACACGTGGAGGGAGCTCCTACAATGAGCAGTTCTTC CASSYTRGGSSYNEQFF
- TRBJ1-2 many TRBV20-1 TGCAGTGCTAGTTACAGGGATGGCTACACCTTC CSASYRDGYTF
TRBD2 TRBJ2-1 - TRBV6-2/TRBV6-3 TGTGCCAGCACCCCAGGAGGCGGGAGGCGTGAGCAGTTCTTC CASTPGGGRREQFF
- TRBJ2-7 few TRBV14 TGTGCCAGCAGCCAATTCAGGGCCGCTCACGAGCAGTACTTC CASSQFRAAHEQYF
TRBD2 TRBJ2-7 few TRBV12-3/TRBV12-4 TGTGCCAGCAGTCTCACTAGCGGGGGCCACGAGCAGTACTTC CASSLTSGGHEQYF
- TRBJ2-1 few TRBV12-3/TRBV12-4 TGTGCCAGCTATCGGGGGTCTGACTACAATGAGCAGTTCTTC CASYRGSDYNEQFF
- TRBJ2-1 few TRBV6-5 TGTGCCAGCAGTTACACCGTTTTCCGTCTGGCCTACAATGAGCAGTTCTTC CASSYTVFRLAYNEQFF
- TRBJ2-2 many TRBV12-3/TRBV12-4 TGTGCCAGCAGTTTAGCGTATGGGCGGTCCGGGGAGCTGTTTTTT CASSLAYGRSGELFF
TRBD2 TRBJ2-3 - TRBV10-3 TGTGCCATCACTAGCGGGCTTGAAGATACGCAGTATTTT CAITSGLEDTQYF
- TRBJ1-1 many TRBV5-1 TGCGCCAGCAGCTTGGAGGCGGGCAGAACTTTCTTT CASSLEAGRTFF
- TRBJ2-7 - TRBV12-3/TRBV12-4 TGTGCCAGCAGTTCCCTCCGTGAAGGGAACTACGAGCAGTACTTC CASSSLREGNYEQYF
- TRBJ2-3 - TRBV7-6 TGTGCCAGCAGAAACACACTACGGGGGGATACGCAGTATTTT CASRNTLRGDTQYF
- TRBJ2-5 many TRBV5-1 TGCGCCAGCAGCTCGGGACTCCAAGAGACCCAGTACTTC CASSSGLQETQYF
TRBD2 TRBJ2-7 few TRBV11-2 TGTGCCAGCAGCTTAATCGTCGGGCTAGCGGGAGGGCAGACCTACGAGCAGTACTTC CASSLIVGLAGGQTYEQYF
TRBD1 TRBJ2-5 - TRBV18 TGTGCCAGCTCACCTCGGGACAGAACGAGTTTAGAGACCCAGTACTTC CASSPRDRTSLETQYF
- TRBJ1-1 once TRBV4-3 TGCGCCAGCAGCCAAGATGCCCAGTGGGGCAGCACTGAAGCTTTCTTT CASSQDAQWGSTEAFF
- TRBJ1-6 many TRBV4-1 TGCGCCAGCAGCCCTTGGAAGGAGGTTGATTCACCCCTCCACTTT CASSPWKEVDSPLHF
- TRBJ2-1 - TRBV7-2 TGTGCCAGCAGCTCCGGGCTGGGGTACGACGAGCAGTTCTTC CASSSGLGYDEQFF
- TRBJ2-7 few TRBV6-2/TRBV6-3 TGTGCCAGCAGACTGACTCGACAGTATCAGCAGTACTTC CASRLTRQYQQYF
- TRBJ2-7 few TRBV7-9 TGTGCCAGCAGCTCTTGGACTCTCTCCTACGAGCAGTACTTC CASSSWTLSYEQYF
- TRBJ2-5 few TRBV15 TGTGCCACCAGCAGAGATAGGGGGGGCGCCCAAGGAGAGACCCAGTACTTC CATSRDRGGAQGETQYF
- TRBJ2-5 - TRBV25-1 TGTGCCAGCAGTACTCACAGGGATTTAATCGAGACCCAGTACTTC CASSTHRDLIETQYF
TRBD1 TRBJ2-7 - TRBV5-1 TGCGCCAGCAGCTTGGCCCAACAGGGGGACGAGCAGTACTTC CASSLAQQGDEQYF
TRBD1 TRBJ2-2 few TRBV29-1 TGCAGCGTTGGGGGACAGGGCAATTCCGGGGAGCTGTTTTTT CSVGGQGNSGELFF
TRBD2 TRBJ2-7 many TRBV20-1 TGCAGTGCCATCGGGACTAGCAACGAGCAGTACTTC CSAIGTSNEQYF
- TRBJ1-2 - TRBV7-2 TGTGCCATCACGGGGACCTTTTATGGCTACACCTTC CAITGTFYGYTF
TRBD2 TRBJ2-2 - TRBV20-1 TGCAGTGCGCTAGCGGGATTCACCGGGGAGCTGTTTTTT CSALAGFTGELFF
- TRBJ1-1 - TRBV3-1 TGTGCCAGCAGCCAAGATCCCAGGTGGGAAGCTTTCTTT CASSQDPRWEAFF
- TRBJ2-7 - TRBV18 TGTGCCAGCTCACCCCCGCAGGGTAGGAGTTCCTACGAGCAGTACTTC CASSPPQGRSSYEQYF
TRBD2 TRBJ2-7 - TRBV28 TGTGCCAGCAGTTCCATTAGCGGGAGCTACGAGCAGTACTTC CASSSISGSYEQYF
TRBD1 TRBJ1-2 - TRBV20-1 TGCAGTGCTAGCAGAGGACAGGGCCGCTATGGCTACACCTTC CSASRGQGRYGYTF
- TRBJ1-1 - TRBV20-1 TGCAGTGCTAGAGCAGGGAACTCGAACACTGAAGCTTTCTTT CSARAGNSNTEAFF